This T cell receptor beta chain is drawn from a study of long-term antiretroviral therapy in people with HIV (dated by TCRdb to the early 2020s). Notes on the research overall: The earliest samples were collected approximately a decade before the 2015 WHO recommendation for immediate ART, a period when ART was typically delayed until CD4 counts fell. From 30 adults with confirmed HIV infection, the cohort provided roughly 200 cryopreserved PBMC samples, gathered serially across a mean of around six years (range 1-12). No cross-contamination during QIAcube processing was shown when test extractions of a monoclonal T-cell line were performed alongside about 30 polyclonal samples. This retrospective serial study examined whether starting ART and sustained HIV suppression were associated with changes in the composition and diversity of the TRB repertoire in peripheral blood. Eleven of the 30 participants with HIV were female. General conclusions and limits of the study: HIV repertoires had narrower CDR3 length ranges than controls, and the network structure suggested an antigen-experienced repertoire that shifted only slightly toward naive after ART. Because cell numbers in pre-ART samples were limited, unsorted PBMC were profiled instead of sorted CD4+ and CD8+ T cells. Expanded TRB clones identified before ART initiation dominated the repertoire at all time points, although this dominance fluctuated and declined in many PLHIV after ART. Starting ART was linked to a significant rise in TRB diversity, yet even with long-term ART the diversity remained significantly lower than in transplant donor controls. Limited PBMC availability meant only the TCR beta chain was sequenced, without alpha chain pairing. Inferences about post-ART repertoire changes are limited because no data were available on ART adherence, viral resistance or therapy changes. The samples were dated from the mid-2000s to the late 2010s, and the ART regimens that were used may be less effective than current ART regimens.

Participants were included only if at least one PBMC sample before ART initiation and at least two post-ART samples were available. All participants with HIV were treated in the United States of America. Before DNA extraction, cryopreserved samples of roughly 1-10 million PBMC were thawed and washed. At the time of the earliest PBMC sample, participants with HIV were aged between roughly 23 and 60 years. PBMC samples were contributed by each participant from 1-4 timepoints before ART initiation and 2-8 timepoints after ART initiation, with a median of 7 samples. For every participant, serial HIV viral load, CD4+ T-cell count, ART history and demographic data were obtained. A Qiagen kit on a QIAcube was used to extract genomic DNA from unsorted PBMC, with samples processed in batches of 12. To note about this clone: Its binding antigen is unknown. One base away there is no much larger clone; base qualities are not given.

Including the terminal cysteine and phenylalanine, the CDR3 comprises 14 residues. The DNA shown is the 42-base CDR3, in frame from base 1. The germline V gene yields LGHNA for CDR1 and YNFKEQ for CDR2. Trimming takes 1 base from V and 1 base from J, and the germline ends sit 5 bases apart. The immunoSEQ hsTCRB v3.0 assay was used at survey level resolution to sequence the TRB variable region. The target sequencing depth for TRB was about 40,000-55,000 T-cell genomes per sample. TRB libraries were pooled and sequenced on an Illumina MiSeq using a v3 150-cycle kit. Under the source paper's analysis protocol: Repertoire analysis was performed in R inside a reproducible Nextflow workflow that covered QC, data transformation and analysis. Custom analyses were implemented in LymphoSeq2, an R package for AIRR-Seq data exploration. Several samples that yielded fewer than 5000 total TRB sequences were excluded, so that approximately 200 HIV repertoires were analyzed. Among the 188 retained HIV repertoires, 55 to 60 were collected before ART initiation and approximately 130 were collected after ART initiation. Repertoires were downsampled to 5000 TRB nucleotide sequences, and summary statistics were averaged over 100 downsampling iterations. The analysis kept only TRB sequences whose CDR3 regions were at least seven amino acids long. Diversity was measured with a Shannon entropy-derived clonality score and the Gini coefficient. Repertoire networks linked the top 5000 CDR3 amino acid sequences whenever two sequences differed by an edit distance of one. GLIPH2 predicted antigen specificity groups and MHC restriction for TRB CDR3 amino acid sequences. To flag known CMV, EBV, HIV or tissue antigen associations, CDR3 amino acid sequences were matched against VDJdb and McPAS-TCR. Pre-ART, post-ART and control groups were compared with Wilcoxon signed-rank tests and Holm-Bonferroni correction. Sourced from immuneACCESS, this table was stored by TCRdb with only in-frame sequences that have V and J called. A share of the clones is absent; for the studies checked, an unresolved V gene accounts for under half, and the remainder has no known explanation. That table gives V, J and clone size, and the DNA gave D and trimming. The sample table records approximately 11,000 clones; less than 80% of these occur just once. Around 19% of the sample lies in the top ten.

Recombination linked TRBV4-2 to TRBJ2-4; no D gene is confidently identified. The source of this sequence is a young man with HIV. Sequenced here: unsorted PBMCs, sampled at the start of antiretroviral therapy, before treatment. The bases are TGTGCCAGCAGCCAAGTCGCTGCCAAAAACATTCAGTACTTC. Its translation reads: CASSQVAAKNIQYF.